This TCR beta chain was recorded in a study of blood T cell repertoires in COVID-19. Using immunoSEQ multiplex PCR, the repertoire was profiled, and TCRdb retains in-frame clones only, with some absent. Among tens of thousands of clones, less than 85% were seen once, and the ten largest hold about 2.5%. CDR3 size: 15 residues. V was pared by 0 bases and J by 6 bases, with 11 bases between. CDR1 is LGHNA, CDR2 YNFKEQ, per germline. The chain carries TRBV4-2 and TRBJ2-2; D is uncertain. The specimen sequenced was peripheral blood. The TCR originated in a human donor with acute or convalescent COVID-19. The donor label of this sample is uncertain. The chain's CDR3 is CASSQDAVWPGELFF. DNA for the CDR3: TGTGCCAGCAGCCAAGACGCGGTATGGCCCGGGGAGCTGTTTTTT.